The sequence of this T cell receptor beta chain was determined in a study of T cells in Graves' hyperthyroidism and ophthalmopathy. Whole-study context: At initial diagnosis, before any treatment had begun, peripheral blood was obtained.

Graves' hyperthyroidism was deemed stable given no ophthalmopathy progression within 18 months. Hyperthyroidism was newly diagnosed in patients aged 18 to 65 (duration under 2 months). Orbital computed tomography, thyroid ultrasound, serum thyroxine and TRAb, and clinical symptoms together informed the diagnoses. Per germline, CDR1 DFQATT and CDR2 SNEGSKA (reference sequence). CDR3 length equals 12 residues. With 3 bases removed from V and 1 base from J, the gap between germline ends came to 6 bases. Many counts were recorded for this clonotype. Amplification of TCR beta CDR3 regions used RNA as the template. The TCR CDR3 was amplified in a first-round RT-PCR using the HTBI primer set. Each CDR3 protein is one row after TCRdb ran MiXCR on the multiplex PCR reads. The repertoire consists of some 500,000 distinct CDR3 sequences, with around an eighth occurring once and the leading ten covering around a sixth.

Sequenced input: blood. This sequence was found in a woman younger than 35 with Graves' hyperthyroidism. V is TRBV20-1 and J is TRBJ1-1; D uncertain. The chain's CDR3 is CSASSPNTEAFF. The CDR3 DNA follows: TGCAGTGCTAGCAGCCCGAACACTGAAGCTTTCTTT.